This T cell receptor (beta chain) is drawn from a study of blood T cells in healthy people across ages. Study-level results: It was held that the diversity estimates obtained from one million T cells were underestimates.

This clonotype has a count of ten or more. Its antigen is undetermined. Isolation of PBMCs gave at least 7 million cells per sample. CDR1 is SGHRS and CDR2 is YFSETQ in the germline V gene. V shed 5 bases and J 1 base; nucleotides not matched to a gene: 4. The CDR3 has 14 amino acids. Together with a sample-barcoded 5' primer, a J-beta primer mix was included in a second PCR lasting roughly 6 to 12 cycles. TCRdb ran MiXCR on the 5' RACE reads and lists one entry per CDR3 protein. The repertoire holds approximately 810,000 distinct CDR3 sequences, more than 25% seen once, with 17% in the top ten. Specimen: blood. V is TRBV5-1 and J is TRBJ2-3, with 7 bases that match TRBD1. This clonotype was obtained from a woman older than 75 in good health. CDR3 region: CASRRDRGTDTQYF. The CDR3 DNA reads TGCGCCAGCAGACGAGACAGGGGCACAGATACGCAGTATTTT.